This entry is about one T cell receptor (beta chain). As yet, its antigen is unknown. The V gene's germline CDR1 is SEHNR and CDR2 FQNEAQ (reference sequence). CDR3 length: 13 amino acids. V dropped 4 bases and J dropped 2 bases, with 9 bases sitting between them. The sample is drawn from a study of OX40 agonist ivuxolimab in advanced cancers. Study-wide background: Each patient was given ivuxolimab into a vein every 2 weeks, at 0.01 to 10 mg/kg. A male proportion of just over 80% was recorded, with mean age approximately 56 years and range about 20 to 79. Study-level results: Compared with CD4+, CD8+ T cells on average had more expanded clones.

Here immunoSEQ multiplex PCR was the method, and the copy in TCRdb shows in-frame clones only, minus some. The repertoire holds about 96,000 clones, 90% seen once, with about 1.5% in the top ten. The source is an adult with an advanced solid tumor such as melanoma, head and neck, liver or kidney cancer. The sample in question was CD4+ or CD8+ T cells sorted from blood, obtained in a trial of the OX40 agonist ivuxolimab. This chain links TRBV7-9 with TRBJ2-7; maybe TRBD1 (6 bases). Here the CDR3 reads CASSWNRAYEQYF. In DNA, the CDR3 is TGTGCCAGCAGCTGGAACAGGGCCTACGAGCAGTACTTC. Variable domain in full (rest from reference TRBV7-9 and TRBJ2-7): DTGVSQNPRHKITKRGQNVTFRCDPISEHNRLYWYRQTLGQGPEFLTYFQNEAQLEKSRLLSDRFSAERPKGSFSTLEIQRTEQGDSAMYLCASSWNRAYEQYFGPGTRLTVT.